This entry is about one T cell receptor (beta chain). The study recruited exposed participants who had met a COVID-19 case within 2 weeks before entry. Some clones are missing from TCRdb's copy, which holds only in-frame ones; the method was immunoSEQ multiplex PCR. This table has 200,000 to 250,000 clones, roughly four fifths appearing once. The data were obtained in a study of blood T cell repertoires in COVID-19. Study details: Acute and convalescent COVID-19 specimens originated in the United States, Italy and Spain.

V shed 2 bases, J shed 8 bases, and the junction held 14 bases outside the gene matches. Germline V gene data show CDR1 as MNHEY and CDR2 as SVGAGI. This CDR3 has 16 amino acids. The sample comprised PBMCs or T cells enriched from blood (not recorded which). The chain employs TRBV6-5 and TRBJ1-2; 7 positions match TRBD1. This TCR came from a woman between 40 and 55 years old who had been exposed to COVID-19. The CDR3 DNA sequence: TGTGCCAGCAGTTACCCCGGGAGCCAGGGGGTTGGGGGCTACACCTTC. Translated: CASSYPGSQGVGGYTF.